Shown below are 6 T cell receptor beta chains from a single sample sequenced in a study of T cell responses to AZD1222 COVID-19 vaccine. Assay used: immunoSEQ multiplex PCR; TCRdb lists only in-frame clones, some missing. This table holds 100,000 or so clones, 90% to 95% found once. The source was peripheral blood, collected on day 0 of AZD1222 vaccination. These receptors all come from an adult in good health.

The chain carries TRBV6-2 or TRBV6-3 and TRBJ2-5; the match to TRBD2 covers 8 bases. Germline lookup yields CDR1 MNHEY and CDR2 SVGEGT. Trimming cost V 6 bases and J 3 bases; bases outside gene matches: 3. The CDR3 is 13 residues long. The chain's CDR3 is CASSGGAKETQYF. CDR3 nucleotide sequence: TGTGCCAGCAGCGGGGGGGCCAAAGAGACCCAGTACTTC.

The sample holds a few counts of this clone. This chain connects TRBV19 to TRBJ2-1; 8 bases are shared with TRBD1. CDR3 length equals 15 residues. Germline CDR1 and CDR2: LNHDA and SQIVND (reference sequence). The junction had 9 bases not matched to a gene; V was cut back by 10 bases and J by 1 base. CDR3 amino acids: CATTGQGGSYNEQFF. DNA of the CDR3: TGTGCCACCACCGGACAGGGCGGATCCTACAATGAGCAGTTCTTC. The variable domain in full, with the rest retrieved from reference TRBV19 and TRBJ2-1, is DGGITQSPKYLFRKEGQNVTLSCEQNLNHDAMYWYRQDPGQGLRLIYYSQIVNDFQKGDIAEGYSVSREKKESFPLTVTSAQKNPTAFYLCATTGQGGSYNEQFFGPGTRLTVL.

This sequence joins TRBV21-1 and TRBJ1-2; TRBD1 is the table's D call, not checked against the DNA. TRBV21-1 is labeled a pseudogene. This CDR3 has 14 amino acids. The CDR3 bases are TGTGCCAGCAGCATCCAGGGGGCGTTCTCTGGCTACACCTTC. Amino acid sequence: CASSIQGAFSGYTF.

The rearrangement uses TRBV9 and TRBJ2-6, with 9 nucleotides matching TRBD1. V gave up 4 bases and J gave up 0 bases; unmatched junction bases: 11. The CDR3 length is 19 residues. The V gene's germline CDR1 is SGDLS and CDR2 YYNGEE. The chain's CDR3 is CASSLTTGTGRSGANVLTF. The CDR3 coding sequence is TGTGCCAGCAGCTTGACTACCGGGACAGGGCGCTCTGGGGCCAACGTCCTGACTTTC.

The chain couples TRBV5-4 to TRBJ2-7; 7 positions agree with TRBD1. Losses at the gene ends were 5 bases for V and 3 bases for J; bases not matched to a gene: 11. The CDR3 runs 15 residues. Germline V gene lookup returns CDR1 SGHNT and CDR2 YYREEE (reference sequence). The CDR3 region is CASSSLLTGDYEQYF. DNA of the CDR3: TGTGCCAGCAGTTCCCTACTTACAGGGGACTACGAGCAGTACTTC.

The chain recombines TRBV5-1 with TRBJ1-2, with 9 positions matching TRBD1. CDR1 and CDR2 from the germline V gene are SGHRS and YFSETQ. Losses at the gene ends were 4 bases for V and 4 bases for J; bases not matched to a gene: 8. The CDR3 spans 15 residues. CDR3 nucleotide sequence: TGCGCCAGCAGCCGGGAGGGACAGGGTGGCTATGGCTACACCTTC. It specifies CASSREGQGGYGYTF.